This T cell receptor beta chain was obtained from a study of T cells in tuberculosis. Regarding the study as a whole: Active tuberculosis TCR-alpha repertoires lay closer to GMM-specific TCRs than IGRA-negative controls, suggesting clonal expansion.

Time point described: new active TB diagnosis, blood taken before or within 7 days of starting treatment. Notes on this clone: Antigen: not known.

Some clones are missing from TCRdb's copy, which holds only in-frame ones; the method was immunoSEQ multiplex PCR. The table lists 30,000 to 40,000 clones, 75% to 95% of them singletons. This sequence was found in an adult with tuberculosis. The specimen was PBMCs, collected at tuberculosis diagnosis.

CDR3 residues: CAISEAGGRSDTQYF. The CDR3 coding sequence is TGTGCCATCAGTGAAGCGGGGGGGAGATCAGATACGCAGTATTTT. This sequence joins TRBV10-3 and TRBJ2-3; 10 nucleotides line up with TRBD2. V was pared by 3 bases and J by 4 bases, with 4 bases of the junction left unmatched. Germline loops: CDR1 ENHRY, CDR2 SYGVKD. The CDR3 length is 15 residues.